The T cell receptor beta chain described here comes from a study of metastatic and nonmetastatic thyroid tumors. Study as a whole: Repertoires from blood and tumor or nodule tissue of malignant and benign thyroid patients were compared. General study findings and limits: Significantly higher TCR beta diversity was reportedly seen in malignant thyroid tumors than benign nodules, in blood and tumor.

As regards this clone: Its specificity is unknown.

Every patient underwent thyroid surgery untreated. The CDR3 is made up of 16 amino acids. The V gene lost 0 bases and the J gene lost 0 bases, with 9 bases spanning the gap. In germline, CDR1 is SGHTA, CDR2 FQGTGA. Original data processing: CDR3 differences across clinicopathological groups were used to build a distant-metastasis classifier for papillary thyroid cancer. TCRdb re-clonotyped the PCR reads via MiXCR. The V and J calls follow TCRdb's processing rather than the paper's. The sample records about 7,800 clones, approximately 30% being singletons. The chain recombines TRBV7-3 with TRBJ1-3; unclear D gene. Sequencing was done on a sample of adjacent normal tissue. The receptor was derived from a female donor with papillary thyroid cancer or a benign thyroid nodule (not recorded which). Some clones in this sample may be carry-over from other donors' samples. The DNA of the CDR3 is TGTGCCAGCAGCTTAACCCCAGGCCACTCTGGAAACACCATATATTTT. It codes for CASSLTPGHSGNTIYF.